A selection of T cell receptor beta chains follows, all from one sample in a study of beta chain features in type 1 diabetes. The method was immunoSEQ multiplex PCR; TCRdb's version includes in-frame clones alone and lacks a portion of them. The sample yields a few hundred thousand clones, 10% to 15% seen once. The sequencing input was naive CD4+ T cells from blood. All receptors derive from a woman in her late teens or twenties with type 1 diabetes. CDR3s include the opening cysteine and the closing phenylalanine or tryptophan. Each record gives: J gene, V gene, D gene, clone size, CDR3 DNA, CDR3 protein. A D gene is named only where the DNA matches it firmly. Clone sizes are given selectively: once, few, many, or a class where the clone is expanded.

TRBJ2-7 | TRBV7-9 | TRBD1 | . | TGTGCCAGCAGCGGAAAGACAGGGGCCGCCTACGAGCAGTACTTC | CASSGKTGAAYEQYF
TRBJ2-2 | TRBV6-5 | . | . | TGTGCCAGCAGGTTGAGGACCGGGGAGCTGTTTTTT | CASRLRTGELFF
TRBJ2-5 | TRBV28 | TRBD2 | . | TGTGCCAGCAGTTTACCGGCTAGCGGGAGGTTTCGGGAGACCCAGTACTTC | CASSLPASGRFRETQYF
TRBJ2-3 | TRBV7-9 | . | few | TGTGCCAGCACCATAGAAGGAGCGACGAGTACGCAGTATTTT | CASTIEGATSTQYF
TRBJ2-7 | TRBV6-5 | . | few | TGTGCCAGCAGTGTGGGGGCTTACGAGCAGTACTTC | CASSVGAYEQYF
TRBJ2-3 | TRBV7-9 | TRBD2 | few | TGTGCCAGCAGCCGCCCCGGGACTAGCTCAGATACGCAGTATTTT | CASSRPGTSSDTQYF
TRBJ2-3 | TRBV7-9 | TRBD2 | few | TGTGCCAGCAGCCCGTCCGGCGGGGGGGCCGGGAATACGCAGTATTTT | CASSPSGGGAGNTQYF
TRBJ2-7 | TRBV14 | . | . | TGTGCCAGCAGCCCATTGAAAAACGGAGCCTACGAGCAGTACTTC | CASSPLKNGAYEQYF
TRBJ1-6 | TRBV15 | . | . | TGTGCCACCAGCAGAGAGGCTAATTCACCCCTCCACTTT | CATSREANSPLHF
TRBJ1-1 | TRBV7-2 | TRBD1 | few | TGTGCCAGCAGCCCGGAGGGACAGAGGAACACTGAAGCTTTCTTT | CASSPEGQRNTEAFF
TRBJ2-5 | TRBV2 | . | . | TGTGCCAGCAGGGGAGAGGAGACCCAGTACTTC | CASRGEETQYF
TRBJ2-5 | TRBV25-1 | TRBD1 | . | TGTGCCAGCAGCACAGGGGTTGGAATGGCGGAGACCCAGTACTTC | CASSTGVGMAETQYF
TRBJ1-4 | TRBV29-1 | TRBD1 | . | TGCAGCGTTGCCCTGACAGGGAGCGAAAAACTGTTTTTT | CSVALTGSEKLFF
TRBJ1-5 | TRBV27 | TRBD1 | . | TGTGCCCCTCGGGACAGCCAGAATCAGCCCCAGCATTTT | CAPRDSQNQPQHF
TRBJ2-1 | TRBV7-2 | TRBD2 | few | TGTGCCAGCAGCGTACTTCCAGCGGGGGCTTCGGATGAGCAGTTCTTC | CASSVLPAGASDEQFF
TRBJ1-1 | TRBV6-5 | . | . | TGTGCCAGCAGTTACTCGAATGGCGGGGCGACTTTCTTT | CASSYSNGGATFF
TRBJ2-5 | TRBV28 | . | few | TGTGCCAGTATTCCCGACGGACTTACGGGGGAGACCCAGTACTTC | CASIPDGLTGETQYF
TRBJ2-7 | TRBV4-3 | . | few | TGCGCCAGCAGCCAAGATCTCAGGGTGCAGACCGGCGAGCAGTACTTC | CASSQDLRVQTGEQYF
TRBJ1-1 | TRBV9 | . | few | TGTGCCAGCAGCGTCCGGGACACCCCCACTGAAGCTTTCTTT | CASSVRDTPTEAFF
TRBJ2-5 | TRBV9 | . | few | TGTGCCAGCAGCGTAGGTTTGATGGGGGGGACCCAGTACTTC | CASSVGLMGGTQYF
TRBJ2-3 | TRBV7-3 | . | few | TGTGCCAGCAGCTTAACGGGCTCTGCAGATACGCAGTATTTT | CASSLTGSADTQYF
TRBJ2-4 | TRBV6-6 | . | few | TGTGCCAGCAGTTACGGAGGGCAGGGTGGTCAAAACATTCAGTACTTC | CASSYGGQGGQNIQYF
TRBJ2-3 | TRBV21-1 | . | . | TGTGCCAGCAGCAGGACAGTCGGCGTGCGCGTAGATACGCAGTATTTT | CASSRTVGVRVDTQYF
TRBJ2-3 | TRBV6-5 | TRBD1 | few | TGTGCCAGCAGCCACAGGGGAAGGACAGATACGCAGTATTTT | CASSHRGRTDTQYF
TRBJ2-1 | TRBV28 | . | few | TGTGCCAGCAGCACTTCGACAGAGATATACAATGAGCAGTTCTTC | CASSTSTEIYNEQFF
TRBJ1-2 | TRBV15 | TRBD1 | few | TGTGCCACCAGCAGAGGTGGACCCGACAGGGCCAACTATGGCTACACCTTC | CATSRGGPDRANYGYTF
TRBJ2-7 | TRBV7-8 | . | . | TGTGCCAGCAGCTACCAACCCCGGAGCGAGCAGTACTTC | CASSYQPRSEQYF
TRBJ2-3 | TRBV9 | TRBD2 | . | TGTGCCAGCAGCGATAGCGGGAGCGACACAGATACGCAGTATTTT | CASSDSGSDTDTQYF
TRBJ2-3 | TRBV5-1 | . | once | TGCGCCAGCAGCGTCGGGGGCACAGATACGCAGTATTTT | CASSVGGTDTQYF
TRBJ1-3 | TRBV6-6 | . | few | TGTGCCAGCAGTTACTCCCTGAGCTCTGGAAACACCATATATTTT | CASSYSLSSGNTIYF
TRBJ2-2 | TRBV18 | . | few | TGTGCCAGCTCAAGCCAGGATAAATTGAACACCGGGGAGCTGTTTTTT | CASSSQDKLNTGELFF
TRBJ2-2 | TRBV18 | . | few | TGTGCCAGCTCGCCCAACAGGGTGGCGAACACCGGGGAGCTGTTTTTT | CASSPNRVANTGELFF
TRBJ1-3 | TRBV28 | . | . | TGTGCCAGCATCCCCTCCGGCTCTGGAAACACCATATATTTT | CASIPSGSGNTIYF
TRBJ1-6 | TRBV7-9 | . | once | TGTGCCAGCAGCTCCCCCCCGAGGGTTTGGAATTCACCCCTCCACTTT | CASSSPPRVWNSPLHF
TRBJ2-3 | TRBV7-2 | TRBD2 | . | TGTGCCAGCAGCACTAGCGGGATACGCACAGATACGCAGTATTTT | CASSTSGIRTDTQYF
TRBJ2-1 | TRBV7-2 | . | . | TGTGCCAGCAGCTTATCGCGGGAAAGGCAGTTCTTC | CASSLSRERQFF
TRBJ2-4 | TRBV2 | TRBD1 | few | TGTGCCAGCCAACCGAACCCTGGGACAGTCAAAAACATTCAGTACTTC | CASQPNPGTVKNIQYF
TRBJ1-2 | TRBV9 | TRBD1 | . | TGTGCCAGCAGCGCGACAGGGGAGCGGGGCTACACCTTC | CASSATGERGYTF
TRBJ2-1 | TRBV9 | . | . | TGTGCCAGCAGCGTCTCCCTCCCCGAGCGGGCGACTAATGAGCAGTTCTTC | CASSVSLPERATNEQFF
TRBJ2-7 | TRBV10-3 | . | . | TGTGCCATCAGTGAGTCTGGCAATTCCTACGAGCAGTACTTC | CAISESGNSYEQYF
TRBJ1-2 | TRBV11-2 | TRBD1 | few | TGTGCCAGCAGCCAACAGGGGGCGGTATCCGGCTACACCTTC | CASSQQGAVSGYTF
TRBJ1-2 | TRBV30 | TRBD1 | . | TGTGCCTGGAGGCCGACAGGGGGAGGCTACACCTTC | CAWRPTGGGYTF
TRBJ2-3 | TRBV6-6 | TRBD1 | few | TGTGCCAGCAGTTATAGCGGACAGGGAGTGGATACGCAGTATTTT | CASSYSGQGVDTQYF
TRBJ2-7 | TRBV27 | TRBD1 | . | TGTGCCAGCAGTTTATCTGACAGGGGGCGCCGGGAGCAGTACTTC | CASSLSDRGRREQYF
TRBJ1-1 | TRBV11-2 | TRBD1 | . | TGTGCCAGCAGCTCAGACAGGGGAGGGACTGAAGCTTTCTTT | CASSSDRGGTEAFF
TRBJ2-5 | TRBV6-4 | . | . | TGTGCCAGCAGCCTAGTGGAAGAGACCCAGTACTTC | CASSLVEETQYF
TRBJ2-1 | TRBV30 | TRBD2 | . | TGTGCCTGCGATCGATCCCGGACTAGCGGGACACCCTCCTACAATGAGCAGTTCTTC | CACDRSRTSGTPSYNEQFF
TRBJ2-7 | TRBV2 | . | few | TGTGCCAGCAGTGAAAACGGCTACGAGCAGTACTTC | CASSENGYEQYF
TRBJ2-4 | TRBV5-6 | TRBD1 | few | TGTGCCAGCAGCTTGCCGGGACAGGGGGTCGGAAACATTCAGTACTTC | CASSLPGQGVGNIQYF
TRBJ2-1 | TRBV5-4 | TRBD2 | few | TGTGCCAGCAGCTTTCTTAGCGGGGGGGCCAATCATGAGCAGTTCTTC | CASSFLSGGANHEQFF
TRBJ2-2 | TRBV2 | . | . | TGTGCCAGCAGTGAAGAGGGGTCGAACACCGGGGAGCTGTTTTTT | CASSEEGSNTGELFF
TRBJ2-3 | TRBV29-1 | . | . | TGCAGCGTTGGGGGGGGCCTGGCCGATACGCAGTATTTT | CSVGGGLADTQYF
TRBJ1-2 | TRBV4-1 | . | few | TGCGCCAGCAGCCAAGGAGACTATGGCTACACCTTC | CASSQGDYGYTF